This T cell receptor (beta chain) was recovered during a study of T cell changes during pregnancy in multiple sclerosis. TCRdb's copy holds only in-frame clones and misses some; the assay was immunoSEQ multiplex PCR. The sample consists of about 70,000 clones, more than 75% of them appearing once. V lost 5 bases and J lost 1; bases outside the gene matches: 6. The CDR3 totals 14 residues. Germline-derived CDR1 and CDR2 are SQVTM and ANQGSEA. The receptor comes from a female donor in good health, enrolled as a control in a pregnancy study. This sequence joins TRBV29-1 and TRBJ1-1; 8 positions match TRBD1. The input for sequencing was peripheral blood, taken in the third trimester of pregnancy. CDR3 coding DNA: TGCAGCGTTTCAGGGGGCGAAAGGAACACTGAAGCTTTCTTT. This codes for CSVSGGERNTEAFF. The full variable domain, its missing parts supplied by reference TRBV29-1 and TRBJ1-1, is SAVISQKPSRDICQRGTSLTIQCQVDSQVTMMFWYRQQPGQSLTLIATANQGSEATYESGFVIDKFPISRPNLTFSTLTVSNMSPEDSSIYLCSVSGGERNTEAFFGQGTRLTVV.